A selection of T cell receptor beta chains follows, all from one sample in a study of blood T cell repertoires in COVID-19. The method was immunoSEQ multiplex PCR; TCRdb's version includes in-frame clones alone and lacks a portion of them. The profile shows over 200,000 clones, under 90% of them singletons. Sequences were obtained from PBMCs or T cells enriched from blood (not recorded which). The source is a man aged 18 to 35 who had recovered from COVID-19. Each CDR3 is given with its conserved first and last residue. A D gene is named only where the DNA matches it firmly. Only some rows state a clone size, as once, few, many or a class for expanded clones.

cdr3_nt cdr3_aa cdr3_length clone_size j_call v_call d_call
TGTGCCAGCAGCGCGGACTTCTATGGCTACACCTTC CASSADFYGYTF 12 - TRBJ1-2 TRBV9 -
TGTGCCAGCAGCGTAGAGGGGGTTAACAACTATGGCTACACCTTC CASSVEGVNNYGYTF 15 few TRBJ1-2 TRBV9 -
TGTGCCAGCAGCTTCGACAGGGGACACTACAATGAGCAGTTCTTC CASSFDRGHYNEQFF 15 - TRBJ2-1 TRBV5-5 TRBD1
TGTGCCAGCAGTTACCGTAGGGGTTGGGAGACCCAGTACTTC CASSYRRGWETQYF 14 - TRBJ2-5 TRBV6-5 -
TGTGCCAGCAAGGGGGCAGTCTATAGCAATCAGCCCCAGCATTTT CASKGAVYSNQPQHF 15 - TRBJ1-5 TRBV27 TRBD1
TGTGCCAGCAGTGAAGCGGGGGGCACTGAAGCTTTCTTT CASSEAGGTEAFF 13 few TRBJ1-1 TRBV2 -
TGCGCCAGCAGCTTGGGGGACAGGGCCTATAATTCACCCCTCCACTTT CASSLGDRAYNSPLHF 16 - TRBJ1-6 TRBV5-1 TRBD1
TGTGCCAGCATCAACGCCCAACAGGGATCTGAAGCTTTCTTT CASINAQQGSEAFF 14 - TRBJ1-1 TRBV2 -
TGTGCCAGCAGCTTAGGGACAGGGGGAGATACGCAGTATTTT CASSLGTGGDTQYF 14 - TRBJ2-3 TRBV11-3 TRBD1
TGTGCCAGCAGGACAGGGGTAGGCAATTCACCCCTCCACTTT CASRTGVGNSPLHF 14 once TRBJ1-6 TRBV27 TRBD1
TGTGCCAGCAGCCAAGTTCCAGCGGGGGCCGAGGCAGATACGCAGTATTTT CASSQVPAGAEADTQYF 17 - TRBJ2-3 TRBV3-1/TRBV3-2 TRBD2
TGTGCCATCAGTGAGCCTGACAAGGTGGCCTATGGCTACACCTTC CAISEPDKVAYGYTF 15 - TRBJ1-2 TRBV10-3 -
TGCGCCAGCAGCCACCCGGGACAGGGAAACAATGAGCAGTTCTTC CASSHPGQGNNEQFF 15 - TRBJ2-1 TRBV4-1 TRBD1
TGTGCCAGCAGTTACTCACAGGGCGGCACCTACGAGCAGTACTTC CASSYSQGGTYEQYF 15 - TRBJ2-7 TRBV6-5 -
TGTGCCTGGAGTAGGACAGGGTTCACTGAAGCTTTCTTT CAWSRTGFTEAFF 13 - TRBJ1-1 TRBV30 TRBD1
TGTGCCAGCAGTTACACCGGGACTAAAGCTAACTATGGCTACACCTTC CASSYTGTKANYGYTF 16 few TRBJ1-2 TRBV6-5 -
TGTGCCAGCAGCCCCCCCGGGCAGGGAGGGACCCAGTACTTC CASSPPGQGGTQYF 14 - TRBJ2-5 TRBV4-2 -
TGTGCCAGCAGCTTAGAGGTGGGGGCAGGCACTGAAGCTTTCTTT CASSLEVGAGTEAFF 15 - TRBJ1-1 TRBV11-3 -
TGTGCCAGTAGTAAGGACAGCGAAAAACTGTTTTTT CASSKDSEKLFF 12 - TRBJ1-4 TRBV19 -
TGCGCCAGCAGTGAAGGCGGGAGAAACAATGAGCAGTTCTTC CASSEGGRNNEQFF 14 - TRBJ2-1 TRBV10-1 TRBD2
TGTGCCAGCAGTGACTCGGGCCTCGGCCGGACTGAAGCTTTCTTT CASSDSGLGRTEAFF 15 - TRBJ1-1 TRBV6-4 -
TGTGCCAGCAGCGCCTCTAGCGCCTATAATTCACCCCTCCACTTT CASSASSAYNSPLHF 15 - TRBJ1-6 TRBV11-2 -
TGTGCCAGCAGCTTGCCGAACAGGGGGTTTGAGGAGCAGTACTTC CASSLPNRGFEEQYF 15 - TRBJ2-7 TRBV5-4 TRBD1
TGTGCTAGTGGTGAACGGTACACAGATACGCAGTATTTT CASGERYTDTQYF 13 - TRBJ2-3 TRBV12-5 -
TGTGCCACCAGCAGAGGCCGAGCGGCGGGGGGGGTGGAGACCCAGTACTTC CATSRGRAAGGVETQYF 17 - TRBJ2-5 TRBV15 TRBD2
TGTGCCAGCAAAGGACTAGCGGGAGGAGGCTACGAGCAGTACTTC CASKGLAGGGYEQYF 15 - TRBJ2-7 TRBV6-5 TRBD2
TGTGCCAGCAGCGCCTTCGGACAGGACGGGGAGACCCAGTACTTC CASSAFGQDGETQYF 15 - TRBJ2-5 TRBV7-6 TRBD1